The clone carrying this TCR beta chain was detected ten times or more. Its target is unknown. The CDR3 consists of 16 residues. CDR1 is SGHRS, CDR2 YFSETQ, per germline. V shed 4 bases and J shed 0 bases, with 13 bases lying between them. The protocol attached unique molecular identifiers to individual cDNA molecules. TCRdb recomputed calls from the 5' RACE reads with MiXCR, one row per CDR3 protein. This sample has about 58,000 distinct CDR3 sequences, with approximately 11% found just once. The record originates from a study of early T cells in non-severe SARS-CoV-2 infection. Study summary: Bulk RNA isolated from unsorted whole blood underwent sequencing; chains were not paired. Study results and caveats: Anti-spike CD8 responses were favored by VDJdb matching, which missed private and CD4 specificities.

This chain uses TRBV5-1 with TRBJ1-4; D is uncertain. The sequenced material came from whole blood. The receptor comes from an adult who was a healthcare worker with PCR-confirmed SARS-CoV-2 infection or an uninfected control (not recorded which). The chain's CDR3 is CASSPLNSATNEKLFF. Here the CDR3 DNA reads TGCGCCAGCAGCCCCCTCAACTCAGCAACTAATGAAAAACTGTTTTTT. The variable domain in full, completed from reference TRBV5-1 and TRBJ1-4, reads KAGVTQTPRYLIKTRGQQVTLSCSPISGHRSVSWYQQTPGQGLQFLFEYFSETQRNKGNFPGRFSGRQFSNSRSEMNVSTLELGDSALYLCASSPLNSATNEKLFFGSGTQLSVL.